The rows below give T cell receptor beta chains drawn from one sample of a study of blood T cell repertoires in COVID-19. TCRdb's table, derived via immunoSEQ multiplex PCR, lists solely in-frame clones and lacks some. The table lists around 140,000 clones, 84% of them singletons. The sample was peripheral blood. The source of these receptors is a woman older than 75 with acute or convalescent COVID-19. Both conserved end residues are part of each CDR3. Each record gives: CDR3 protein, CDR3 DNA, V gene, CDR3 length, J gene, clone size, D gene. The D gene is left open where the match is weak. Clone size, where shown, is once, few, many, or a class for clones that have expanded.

CDR3aa: CASSSSTGELFF; CDR3nt: TGTGCCAGCAGCTCTAGCACCGGGGAGCTGTTTTTT; v_gene: TRBV7-9; len: 12; j_gene: TRBJ2-2; abundance: .; d_gene: .
CDR3aa: CASSLDATYYNEQFF; CDR3nt: TGTGCCAGCAGCTTAGACGCGACATACTACAATGAGCAGTTCTTC; v_gene: TRBV7-2; len: 15; j_gene: TRBJ2-1; abundance: .; d_gene: .
CDR3aa: CASSEDRGRTEAFF; CDR3nt: TGTGCCAGCAGTGAAGACAGGGGGCGAACTGAAGCTTTCTTT; v_gene: TRBV2; len: 14; j_gene: TRBJ1-1; abundance: .; d_gene: TRBD1
CDR3aa: CASSPWASGVDNEQFF; CDR3nt: TGTGCCAGCTCACCGTGGGCTAGCGGGGTAGACAATGAGCAGTTCTTC; v_gene: TRBV18; len: 16; j_gene: TRBJ2-1; abundance: .; d_gene: TRBD2
CDR3aa: CASSLGSGSGSETQYF; CDR3nt: TGTGCCAGCAGCTTAGGGAGCGGGAGTGGGTCAGAGACCCAGTACTTC; v_gene: TRBV7-9; len: 16; j_gene: TRBJ2-5; abundance: few; d_gene: TRBD2
CDR3aa: CAWRDTSGPARNEQFF; CDR3nt: TGTGCCTGGAGGGATACTAGCGGGCCGGCGCGGAATGAGCAGTTCTTC; v_gene: TRBV30; len: 16; j_gene: TRBJ2-1; abundance: .; d_gene: TRBD2
CDR3aa: CASSLEGREGTDTQYF; CDR3nt: TGCGCCAGCAGCTTGGAGGGCCGGGAGGGCACAGATACGCAGTATTTT; v_gene: TRBV5-1; len: 16; j_gene: TRBJ2-3; abundance: .; d_gene: TRBD2
CDR3aa: CASSLDQSDQPQHF; CDR3nt: TGTGCCAGCAGCTTAGATCAATCGGATCAGCCCCAGCATTTT; v_gene: TRBV11-2; len: 14; j_gene: TRBJ1-5; abundance: .; d_gene: .
CDR3aa: CASTGFSSGNTIYF; CDR3nt: TGTGCCAGCACGGGGTTTAGCTCTGGAAACACCATATATTTT; v_gene: TRBV6-5; len: 14; j_gene: TRBJ1-3; abundance: .; d_gene: .
CDR3aa: CASSGGLLAGSYNEQFF; CDR3nt: TGTGCCAGCAGCGGGGGATTATTAGCGGGCTCCTACAATGAGCAGTTCTTC; v_gene: TRBV25-1; len: 17; j_gene: TRBJ2-1; abundance: .; d_gene: TRBD2
CDR3aa: CASGLGGGGPDTQYF; CDR3nt: TGTGCCAGCGGACTTGGGGGGGGCGGTCCAGATACGCAGTATTTT; v_gene: TRBV3-1/TRBV3-2; len: 15; j_gene: TRBJ2-3; abundance: once; d_gene: .
CDR3aa: CASGPQGAGETQYF; CDR3nt: TGTGCTAGTGGCCCCCAGGGGGCCGGAGAGACCCAGTACTTC; v_gene: TRBV12-5; len: 14; j_gene: TRBJ2-5; abundance: .; d_gene: TRBD1
CDR3aa: CASSQARNYGYTF; CDR3nt: TGCGCCAGCAGCCAAGCTCGGAACTATGGCTACACCTTC; v_gene: TRBV4-1; len: 13; j_gene: TRBJ1-2; abundance: .; d_gene: .
CDR3aa: CASSPHREGQPQHF; CDR3nt: TGTGCCAGCAGTCCCCACAGGGAGGGTCAGCCCCAGCATTTT; v_gene: TRBV28; len: 14; j_gene: TRBJ1-5; abundance: once; d_gene: .
CDR3aa: CASSLTGALSEQYF; CDR3nt: TGCGCCAGCAGCCTCACTGGAGCTTTGAGCGAGCAGTACTTC; v_gene: TRBV4-1; len: 14; j_gene: TRBJ2-7; abundance: .; d_gene: .
CDR3aa: CASSLSSGRSNTGELFF; CDR3nt: TGTGCCAGCAGTTTATCTTCGGGTAGATCGAACACCGGGGAGCTGTTTTTT; v_gene: TRBV27; len: 17; j_gene: TRBJ2-2; abundance: .; d_gene: .
CDR3aa: CASSLGAGDGYTF; CDR3nt: TGCGCCAGCAGCTTGGGTGCGGGGGATGGCTACACCTTC; v_gene: TRBV5-1; len: 13; j_gene: TRBJ1-2; abundance: .; d_gene: .
CDR3aa: CAYQTRTGAGYGYTF; CDR3nt: TGTGCCTACCAGACCCGGACAGGGGCCGGCTATGGCTACACCTTC; v_gene: TRBV30; len: 15; j_gene: TRBJ1-2; abundance: .; d_gene: TRBD1
CDR3aa: CASSLAISNYGYTF; CDR3nt: TGTGCCAGCAGCTTAGCAATATCTAACTATGGCTACACCTTC; v_gene: TRBV7-9; len: 14; j_gene: TRBJ1-2; abundance: .; d_gene: .
CDR3aa: CASSLMGQPADTQYF; CDR3nt: TGTGCCAGCAGCCTTATGGGGCAGCCTGCAGATACGCAGTATTTT; v_gene: TRBV7-2; len: 15; j_gene: TRBJ2-3; abundance: .; d_gene: .
CDR3aa: CASSPREWGGSNEETQYF; CDR3nt: TGCGCCAGCAGCCCCCGGGAATGGGGTGGGAGTAACGAAGAGACCCAGTACTTC; v_gene: TRBV5-1; len: 18; j_gene: TRBJ2-5; abundance: .; d_gene: .
CDR3aa: CASSLRGQLSTNEKLFF; CDR3nt: TGTGCCAGCAGCTTGAGAGGACAGCTATCAACTAATGAAAAACTGTTTTTT; v_gene: TRBV11-2; len: 17; j_gene: TRBJ1-4; abundance: once; d_gene: .
CDR3aa: CASRDRGLAKNIQYF; CDR3nt: TGTGCCAGCAGAGATAGGGGCCTAGCCAAAAACATTCAGTACTTC; v_gene: TRBV2; len: 15; j_gene: TRBJ2-4; abundance: .; d_gene: .
CDR3aa: CASREGLAGRNTQYF; CDR3nt: TGTGCCAGCAGGGAGGGACTAGCGGGAAGGAATACGCAGTATTTT; v_gene: TRBV2; len: 15; j_gene: TRBJ2-3; abundance: .; d_gene: TRBD2
CDR3aa: CASSERAGGTGELFF; CDR3nt: TGTGCCAGCAGTGAAAGGGCGGGGGGCACCGGGGAGCTGTTTTTT; v_gene: TRBV2; len: 15; j_gene: TRBJ2-2; abundance: .; d_gene: TRBD2
CDR3aa: CASSLGGRGTEAFF; CDR3nt: TGTGCCAGCAGCTTGGGAGGTCGGGGAACTGAAGCTTTCTTT; v_gene: TRBV11-2; len: 14; j_gene: TRBJ1-1; abundance: .; d_gene: .
CDR3aa: CASSGTGYDTDTQYF; CDR3nt: TGCGCCAGCAGCGGGACAGGGTACGACACAGATACGCAGTATTTT; v_gene: TRBV5-1; len: 15; j_gene: TRBJ2-3; abundance: .; d_gene: TRBD1
CDR3aa: CASSQGPTGLNEKLFF; CDR3nt: TGCGCCAGCAGCCAAGGGCCTACAGGGTTGAATGAAAAACTGTTTTTT; v_gene: TRBV4-1; len: 16; j_gene: TRBJ1-4; abundance: .; d_gene: .
CDR3aa: CASSLESQGNYGYTF; CDR3nt: TGTGCCAGCAGCTTGGAAAGTCAGGGGAACTATGGCTACACCTTC; v_gene: TRBV5-4; len: 15; j_gene: TRBJ1-2; abundance: .; d_gene: .
CDR3aa: CASSLRTENTGELFF; CDR3nt: TGTGCCAGCAGCCTTCGGACAGAGAACACCGGGGAGCTGTTTTTT; v_gene: TRBV27; len: 15; j_gene: TRBJ2-2; abundance: .; d_gene: .
CDR3aa: CASSPLGGGQRGLFF; CDR3nt: TGCGCCAGCAGCCCCCTCGGCGGGGGGCAAAGGGGACTGTTTTTT; v_gene: TRBV4-1; len: 15; j_gene: TRBJ1-4; abundance: .; d_gene: .
CDR3aa: CASRISGGPPDTQYF; CDR3nt: TGTGCCAGCAGAATTAGCGGGGGCCCGCCAGATACGCAGTATTTT; v_gene: TRBV27; len: 15; j_gene: TRBJ2-3; abundance: .; d_gene: TRBD2
CDR3aa: CASSGQGGGYTF; CDR3nt: TGTGCCAGCAGCGGACAGGGAGGCGGCTACACCTTC; v_gene: TRBV6-2/TRBV6-3; len: 12; j_gene: TRBJ1-2; abundance: .; d_gene: TRBD1
CDR3aa: CASSLNSMNTEAFF; CDR3nt: TGTGCCAGCAGCTTAAACTCCATGAACACTGAAGCTTTCTTT; v_gene: TRBV7-9; len: 14; j_gene: TRBJ1-1; abundance: .; d_gene: .
CDR3aa: CASSPQPGGSEQYF; CDR3nt: TGTGCCAGCAGCCCCCAACCCGGGGGATCCGAGCAGTACTTC; v_gene: TRBV11-2; len: 14; j_gene: TRBJ2-7; abundance: .; d_gene: .
CDR3aa: CASSPGGLAVTDTQYF; CDR3nt: TGTGCCAGCAGCCCCGGAGGACTAGCGGTCACAGATACGCAGTATTTT; v_gene: TRBV27; len: 16; j_gene: TRBJ2-3; abundance: .; d_gene: TRBD2
CDR3aa: CASSANIRGTEAFF; CDR3nt: TGTGCCAGCAGCGCGAATATTAGGGGCACTGAAGCTTTCTTT; v_gene: TRBV7-2; len: 14; j_gene: TRBJ1-1; abundance: .; d_gene: .
CDR3aa: CAAGPDYNEQFF; CDR3nt: TGTGCCGCGGGACCCGATTACAATGAGCAGTTCTTC; v_gene: TRBV19; len: 12; j_gene: TRBJ2-1; abundance: .; d_gene: .
CDR3aa: CASSVGGTGELFF; CDR3nt: TGTGCCAGCAGCGTGGGGGGGACCGGGGAGCTGTTTTTT; v_gene: TRBV9; len: 13; j_gene: TRBJ2-2; abundance: .; d_gene: TRBD2
CDR3aa: CASSMDGQVVNYGYTF; CDR3nt: TGTGCCAGTAGTATGGACGGACAGGTGGTAAACTATGGCTACACCTTC; v_gene: TRBV19; len: 16; j_gene: TRBJ1-2; abundance: .; d_gene: TRBD1
CDR3aa: CASSARDRVNEKLFF; CDR3nt: TGTGCCAGCAGCGCCCGGGACAGGGTTAATGAAAAACTGTTTTTT; v_gene: TRBV9; len: 15; j_gene: TRBJ1-4; abundance: .; d_gene: TRBD1
CDR3aa: CASSMALGGYEQYF; CDR3nt: TGTGCCAGTAGTATGGCGCTCGGGGGTTACGAGCAGTACTTC; v_gene: TRBV19; len: 14; j_gene: TRBJ2-7; abundance: .; d_gene: .